The 4 T cell receptor beta chains listed next were all sequenced from one sample in a study of T cell repertoires in cytomegalovirus infection. Their cognate antigens are unknown. TCRdb redid the calling of the reads with MiXCR, one entry per CDR3 protein. The profile shows about 770,000 distinct CDR3 sequences, roughly 29% of them singletons. This sample comprised cultured CD8+ T cells from PBMCs, obtained from culture after CMV antigen stimulation. The receptors shown here come from a human donor in good health (CMV status not recorded). Some clones in this sample may be carry-over from other donors' samples.

This chain links TRBV6-2 or TRBV6-3 with TRBJ2-5; 10 bases fit TRBD2. The CDR3 loop spans 13 amino acids. CDR1 is MNHEY and CDR2 is SVGEGT in the germline V gene. V shed 8 bases and J 7 bases; nucleotides not matched to a gene: 7. CDR3 nucleotide sequence: TGTGCCAGCGCAGGGACTAGCGCGGGGACCCAGTACTTC. As protein: CASAGTSAGTQYF.

This clonotype was found a few times. The CDR3 DNA is TGTGCCAGCAGCCTCGGGAGGCCAAACTATGGCTACACCTTC. This encodes CASSLGRPNYGYTF. The chain couples TRBV6-1 to TRBJ1-2; D unclear. V was pared by 6 bases and J by 2 bases, with 13 bases between. Germline V gene sequence: CDR1 MNHNS, CDR2 SASEGT. CDR3 length: 14 residues.

The rearrangement uses TRBV14 and TRBJ2-1; TRBD1 matches at 10 bases. The CDR3 contains 15 residues. J lost 5 bases, V lost 8 bases, and 9 bases had no gene match. Germline CDR1 SGHDN, CDR2 FVKESK. CDR3 nucleotides: TGTGCCAGCGGAAAGGGACAGGGGCTCAACAATGAGCAGTTCTTC. Its protein product is CASGKGQGLNNEQFF.

The chain combines TRBV12-3 or TRBV12-4 with TRBJ1-4; perhaps TRBD1 as D (5 bases). Between the trimmed V and J ends, which lost 2 bases and 8 bases, there was a span of 9 bases. The CDR3 spans 13 residues. DNA for the CDR3: TGTGCCAGCAGTTTAAATAAGGGGGAAAAACTGTTTTTT. As protein: CASSLNKGEKLFF.